This T cell receptor (beta chain) was sequenced during a study of T cell changes during pregnancy in multiple sclerosis. The repertoire was sequenced with immunoSEQ multiplex PCR; TCRdb's copy has only in-frame clones and lacks some. The data contain almost 40,000 clones, about nine tenths of them singletons. Germline CDR1 is MNHEY and CDR2 is SMNVEV (reference sequence). Trimming pared 5 bases from V and 4 bases from J, leaving 15 bases between. The CDR3 runs to 15 residues. V and J are TRBV27 and TRBJ2-1, with a tentative D call TRBD2 (6 bases). The origin of this receptor is a female donor in good health, enrolled as a control in a pregnancy study. The sample in question was CD4+ T cells from peripheral blood mononuclear cells, obtained in the third trimester of pregnancy. CDR3 in amino acids: CASSNTGVRYNEQFF. The DNA for the CDR3 is TGTGCCAGCAGTAACACGGGAGTGCGTTACAATGAGCAGTTCTTC.